One sample yielded the 3 T cell receptor beta chains listed below, sequenced in a study of cytomegalovirus exposure and HLA in healthy donors (dated 2017 in TCRdb). The protocol used for the library was the immunoSEQ multiplex PCR assay. For the multiplex PCR, a mixture combining 60 forward primers for TCR Vbeta segments and 13 reverse primers for TCR Jbeta segments was used. In TCRdb, the immuneACCESS table is reduced to in-frame sequences with V and J assigned. These tables do not hold every clone; where another copy was compared, an unresolved V gene accounts for under half, and the others remain unexplained. The sample data list roughly 130,000 clones, and approximately 61% of these were observed just once. The ten top clones hold about 1.5% of the sample. Specimen: PBMCs. Every receptor here comes from a young man in good health and CMV-seropositive.

As to this clone: One end of the junction does not line up with germline, which may come from a read error. V usage is TRBV28 and J usage is TRBJ2-7; D gene unclear. This CDR3 comprises 13 residues. Germline lookup yields CDR1 MDHEN and CDR2 SYDVKM. This CDR3 is CASSLPPSDEQYF. CDR3 sequence (DNA): TGTGCCAGCAGTTTACCCCCCTCCGACGAGCAGTACTTC. Full variable domain (remainder filled in from reference TRBV28 and TRBJ2-7): DVKVTQSSRYLVKRTGEKVFLECVQDMDHENMFWYRQDPGLGLRLIYFSYDVKMKEKGDIPEGYSVSREKKERFSLILESASTNQTSMYLCASSLPPSDEQYFGPGTRLTVT.

This clone came up a few times. V gene TRBV5-4 combines with J gene TRBJ2-5, with 14 bases that match TRBD2. The CDR3 is 17 amino acids. V was pared by 3 bases and J by 4 bases, with 8 bases of the junction left unmatched. Germline CDR1 SGHNT, CDR2 YYREEE (reference sequence). The CDR3 loop reads CASSWGLAGAYGETQYF. The CDR3 DNA reads TGTGCCAGCAGCTGGGGACTAGCGGGAGCGTATGGAGAGACCCAGTACTTC.

The chain joins TRBV19 to TRBJ1-3; D not certain. There are 15 residues in the CDR3. V was trimmed by 1 base and J by 5 bases, leaving 12 bases between them. CDR1 LNHDA and CDR2 SQIVND come from the germline V gene (reference sequence). The CDR3 nucleotides are TGTGCCAGTAGTATAGCACCCGGGGATCGAAACACCATATATTTT. Translated, it gives CASSIAPGDRNTIYF.